This T cell receptor (beta chain) was obtained from a study of cytomegalovirus exposure and HLA in healthy donors. On the study more broadly: As released early, the data held 80 million to 90 million unique TCRs from HLA-typed donors. Study observations and caveats: Rarity characterized most TCR sequences, yet some public TCRs appeared in many donors.

Primers included in the PCR were 60 Vbeta and 13 Jbeta primers. The method was immunoSEQ multiplex PCR; TCRdb's version includes in-frame clones alone and lacks a portion of them. Counted here are approximately 75,000 clones, around 84% occurring once; the ten biggest clones make up approximately 17%. Concerning this clone: Its antigen is unidentified.

CDR1 and CDR2 (germline): MNHEY, SMNVEV (reference sequence). This CDR3 region has 14 residues. V was clipped by 2 bases and J by 8 bases, with 10 bases between them. The sequenced sample was PBMCs. The chain carries TRBV27 and TRBJ1-6; D gene unclear. The receptor's source is a man aged 65 to 85 in good health and CMV-seropositive. The CDR3 region has the DNA TGTGCCAGCAGTTTAGTCCCCCCAGATTCACCCCTCCACTTT. This translates into CASSLVPPDSPLHF.